These T cell receptor beta chains were read from a single sample in a study of CD8 T cells in ankylosing spondylitis. TCRdb re-called the 5' RACE reads with MiXCR, one entry per CDR3 protein. The table lists 350,000 or so distinct CDR3 sequences, about 9.9% of them singletons, with 9.1% in the top ten. Sequencing was done on a sample of blood, either unsorted or a sorted T cell fraction (not recorded which). These receptors were obtained from a female donor with ankylosing spondylitis or in good health (not recorded which). The CDR3 runs from the conserved cysteine through the conserved F or W. Each record gives: CDR3 DNA, CDR3 protein, V gene, D gene, J gene, clone size. A D gene is named only where the DNA matches it firmly. Only some rows state a clone size, as once, few, many or a class for expanded clones.

CDR3nt: TGCGCCAGCAGCTTGGATGGGGGTATGCAGTTCTTC
CDR3aa: CASSLDGGMQFF
v_gene: TRBV5-1
d_gene: .
j_gene: TRBJ2-1
abundance: .

CDR3nt: TGTGCCAGCCTCCAGAGTATGAACACTGAAGCTTTCTTT
CDR3aa: CASLQSMNTEAFF
v_gene: TRBV7-9
d_gene: .
j_gene: TRBJ1-1
abundance: many

CDR3nt: TGCAGTGCTAGTGAAGGGATTAGCAATCAGCCCCAGCATTTT
CDR3aa: CSASEGISNQPQHF
v_gene: TRBV20-1
d_gene: .
j_gene: TRBJ1-5
abundance: many

CDR3nt: TGCAGCGTTGAAAGACAGGGGGCTACTTCCCAGTACTTC
CDR3aa: CSVERQGATSQYF
v_gene: TRBV29-1
d_gene: TRBD1
j_gene: TRBJ2-5
abundance: many

CDR3nt: TGCAGCGTGAGACTAGCTTCCGAGCAGTACTTC
CDR3aa: CSVRLASEQYF
v_gene: TRBV29-1
d_gene: TRBD2
j_gene: TRBJ2-7
abundance: many

CDR3nt: TGTGCCAGCGCCTGGACAGGGGGAACTGAAGCTTTCTTT
CDR3aa: CASAWTGGTEAFF
v_gene: TRBV12-3/TRBV12-4
d_gene: TRBD1
j_gene: TRBJ1-1
abundance: many

CDR3nt: TGCGCCAGCAGCTCAAACGGGGGTTACGAGCAGTACTTC
CDR3aa: CASSSNGGYEQYF
v_gene: TRBV5-1
d_gene: .
j_gene: TRBJ2-7
abundance: many

CDR3nt: TGCGCCAGCTTTTTCGGAGAGACCCAGTACTTC
CDR3aa: CASFFGETQYF
v_gene: TRBV5-1
d_gene: .
j_gene: TRBJ2-5
abundance: many

CDR3nt: TGTGCCAGCAGCTTAGTCTCTATGCGTTATGGCTACACCTTC
CDR3aa: CASSLVSMRYGYTF
v_gene: TRBV11-2
d_gene: .
j_gene: TRBJ1-2
abundance: many

CDR3nt: TGCGCCAGCAGCCCGGAGACAGGGGGTCCATACGAGCAGTACTTC
CDR3aa: CASSPETGGPYEQYF
v_gene: TRBV5-1
d_gene: TRBD1
j_gene: TRBJ2-7
abundance: many

CDR3nt: TGTGCTAGTGGTTTGGACACAGATACGCAGTATTTT
CDR3aa: CASGLDTDTQYF
v_gene: TRBV12-5
d_gene: .
j_gene: TRBJ2-3
abundance: many

CDR3nt: TGTGCCATCCAAGCGGTTACGAACACCGGGGAGCTGTTTTTT
CDR3aa: CAIQAVTNTGELFF
v_gene: TRBV10-3
d_gene: .
j_gene: TRBJ2-2
abundance: many

CDR3nt: TGCAGTGCGAGCGTAGCCCTGACCGAAAACTATGGCTACACCTTC
CDR3aa: CSASVALTENYGYTF
v_gene: TRBV20-1
d_gene: .
j_gene: TRBJ1-2
abundance: many

CDR3nt: TGTGCCAGCAGCGTCGTTGGAACTGAAGCTTTCTTT
CDR3aa: CASSVVGTEAFF
v_gene: TRBV9
d_gene: .
j_gene: TRBJ1-1
abundance: many

CDR3nt: TGCAGTGCTCGTATTAGCGGGAGCTCCTACAATGAGCAGTTCTTC
CDR3aa: CSARISGSSYNEQFF
v_gene: TRBV20-1
d_gene: TRBD2
j_gene: TRBJ2-1
abundance: many

CDR3nt: TGTGCCAGCAGCCACGCAGGGACCGACGGGACTGAAGCTTTCTTT
CDR3aa: CASSHAGTDGTEAFF
v_gene: TRBV3-1
d_gene: .
j_gene: TRBJ1-1
abundance: many

CDR3nt: TGTGCCAGCAGCTTAGAGTCGCTTTACGAGCAGTACTTC
CDR3aa: CASSLESLYEQYF
v_gene: TRBV7-2
d_gene: .
j_gene: TRBJ2-7
abundance: few

CDR3nt: TGCGCCAGCAGCTTGACAGGGTCGGGAGAGACCCAGTACTTC
CDR3aa: CASSLTGSGETQYF
v_gene: TRBV5-1
d_gene: .
j_gene: TRBJ2-5
abundance: many

CDR3nt: TGCAGCGTTGTTGGGGCCTCTGGGGCCAACGTCCTGACTTTC
CDR3aa: CSVVGASGANVLTF
v_gene: TRBV29-1
d_gene: .
j_gene: TRBJ2-6
abundance: few

CDR3nt: TGTGCCAGCAGTTTTGACAGGGCCGGGGAAAAACTGTTTTTT
CDR3aa: CASSFDRAGEKLFF
v_gene: TRBV12-3/TRBV12-4
d_gene: TRBD1
j_gene: TRBJ1-4
abundance: few

CDR3nt: TGTGCCAGCAGCTTAGCGGGCACGTCACCCCTCCACTTT
CDR3aa: CASSLAGTSPLHF
v_gene: TRBV7-9
d_gene: .
j_gene: TRBJ1-6
abundance: many

CDR3nt: TGTGCCTGTTCGAGGGGCGTGACGACAGATACGCAGTATTTT
CDR3aa: CACSRGVTTDTQYF
v_gene: TRBV30
d_gene: .
j_gene: TRBJ2-3
abundance: .

CDR3nt: TGTGCCAGCAGCCTGGGTGGGCTAGCGGGACAAGAGACCCAGTACTTC
CDR3aa: CASSLGGLAGQETQYF
v_gene: TRBV3-1
d_gene: TRBD2
j_gene: TRBJ2-5
abundance: few

CDR3nt: TGTGCCAGCAGCTACCAACGGGCCAGTACGCAGTATTTT
CDR3aa: CASSYQRASTQYF
v_gene: TRBV14
d_gene: .
j_gene: TRBJ2-3
abundance: .

CDR3nt: TGTGCCAGCAGCCCCGACGACAGGGTTCTTCAGCCCCAGCATTTT
CDR3aa: CASSPDDRVLQPQHF
v_gene: TRBV12-3/TRBV12-4
d_gene: TRBD1
j_gene: TRBJ1-5
abundance: .

CDR3nt: TGTGCCAGCAGCCATAGCCGGGGCCATGGAAATGAGCAGTTCTTC
CDR3aa: CASSHSRGHGNEQFF
v_gene: TRBV6-5
d_gene: .
j_gene: TRBJ2-1
abundance: medium-sized

CDR3nt: TGTGCCAGCAGTCCCCAGACAGGGTCTGGGGCCAACGTCCTGACTTTC
CDR3aa: CASSPQTGSGANVLTF
v_gene: TRBV6-1
d_gene: TRBD1
j_gene: TRBJ2-6
abundance: .

CDR3nt: TGTGCCAGCACTACAGGGGGCTCTGGAAACACCATATATTTT
CDR3aa: CASTTGGSGNTIYF
v_gene: TRBV25-1
d_gene: TRBD1
j_gene: TRBJ1-3
abundance: many

CDR3nt: TGCAGTGCTAGTGGGGGGGGGAGAAAGGACACCGGGGAGCTGTTTTTT
CDR3aa: CSASGGGRKDTGELFF
v_gene: TRBV20-1
d_gene: TRBD2
j_gene: TRBJ2-2
abundance: many

CDR3nt: TGCGCCAGCAGCTTGGCCGCCACCTCTGGGGCCAACGTCCTGACTTTC
CDR3aa: CASSLAATSGANVLTF
v_gene: TRBV5-1
d_gene: .
j_gene: TRBJ2-6
abundance: .

CDR3nt: TGTGCCATCGCCACCGGGACAAGCACAGATACGCAGTATTTT
CDR3aa: CAIATGTSTDTQYF
v_gene: TRBV10-3
d_gene: .
j_gene: TRBJ2-3
abundance: many

CDR3nt: TGTGCCAGCAGCTCAGGACTAGCGGGGGCCGAGCAGTACTTC
CDR3aa: CASSSGLAGAEQYF
v_gene: TRBV7-8
d_gene: TRBD2
j_gene: TRBJ2-7
abundance: many

CDR3nt: TGCGCCAGCAGCTCCCTTCCGGGACAGGGAGCAAGCGAGCAGTACTTC
CDR3aa: CASSSLPGQGASEQYF
v_gene: TRBV5-1
d_gene: TRBD1
j_gene: TRBJ2-7
abundance: .

CDR3nt: TGCGCCAGCAGTGGGCTAGCGTCGCAAGAGACCCAGTACTTC
CDR3aa: CASSGLASQETQYF
v_gene: TRBV10-2
d_gene: .
j_gene: TRBJ2-5
abundance: few

CDR3nt: TGTGCCAGCAGTTTATCGGCGGCTCCGAACACCGGGGAGCTGTTTTTT
CDR3aa: CASSLSAAPNTGELFF
v_gene: TRBV28
d_gene: .
j_gene: TRBJ2-2
abundance: .

CDR3nt: TGTGCCAGCAGCTTATGGGGACAGGTCTCAACTAATGAAAAACTGTTTTTT
CDR3aa: CASSLWGQVSTNEKLFF
v_gene: TRBV7-8
d_gene: TRBD1
j_gene: TRBJ1-4
abundance: many

CDR3nt: TGCAGTGTGCACCGGGACAGGGAATATTCACCCCTCCACTTT
CDR3aa: CSVHRDREYSPLHF
v_gene: TRBV20-1
d_gene: TRBD1
j_gene: TRBJ1-6
abundance: many

CDR3nt: TGCAGTGCTAGCGGGCGGAATAGCAATCAGCCCCAGCATTTT
CDR3aa: CSASGRNSNQPQHF
v_gene: TRBV20-1
d_gene: .
j_gene: TRBJ1-5
abundance: few

CDR3nt: TGTGCCAGCAGCTTACCGGTAGGGGCCAGCGCTTACGAGCAGTACTTC
CDR3aa: CASSLPVGASAYEQYF
v_gene: TRBV7-9
d_gene: .
j_gene: TRBJ2-7
abundance: many

CDR3nt: TGTGCCATCAGTGAGTCGAACGGGGGGCCATCCTACGAGCAGTACTTC
CDR3aa: CAISESNGGPSYEQYF
v_gene: TRBV10-3
d_gene: .
j_gene: TRBJ2-7
abundance: few

CDR3nt: TGTGCCAGCAGCCTATTCACGTCCTTAGCGGGAGCGGCCAAGTCCTACAATGAGCAGTTCTTC
CDR3aa: CASSLFTSLAGAAKSYNEQFF
v_gene: TRBV4-2
d_gene: TRBD2
j_gene: TRBJ2-1
abundance: many

CDR3nt: TGTGCCAGCAGCTTAGCTAGTACGGGGGGCGGACTGGAGCCCCAGCATTTT
CDR3aa: CASSLASTGGGLEPQHF
v_gene: TRBV7-8
d_gene: .
j_gene: TRBJ1-5
abundance: many

CDR3nt: TGTGCCTGGACTCAGGGGGCTGGAATTTACGAGCAGTACTTC
CDR3aa: CAWTQGAGIYEQYF
v_gene: TRBV30
d_gene: TRBD1
j_gene: TRBJ2-7
abundance: .

CDR3nt: TGTGCCAGCGGCAGGTCATTCTCCTACGAGCAGTACTTC
CDR3aa: CASGRSFSYEQYF
v_gene: TRBV28
d_gene: .
j_gene: TRBJ2-7
abundance: few

CDR3nt: TGCGCCAGCAGCTTGGATTCCTTGGGACAGGCTAATGAAAAACTGTTTTTT
CDR3aa: CASSLDSLGQANEKLFF
v_gene: TRBV5-1
d_gene: TRBD1
j_gene: TRBJ1-4
abundance: many

CDR3nt: TGCGCCAGCAGCTTGGCCGGGACTAGCGGGTACAATGAGCAGTTCTTC
CDR3aa: CASSLAGTSGYNEQFF
v_gene: TRBV5-1
d_gene: TRBD2
j_gene: TRBJ2-1
abundance: many

CDR3nt: TGTGCCAGCAGGGATGCAGGGGTTTCCTACGAGCAGTACTTC
CDR3aa: CASRDAGVSYEQYF
v_gene: TRBV28
d_gene: .
j_gene: TRBJ2-7
abundance: many

CDR3nt: TGCGCCAGCAGCAGAAGAACAGGGGGGAACACTGAAGCTTTCTTT
CDR3aa: CASSRRTGGNTEAFF
v_gene: TRBV5-1
d_gene: TRBD1
j_gene: TRBJ1-1
abundance: many

CDR3nt: TGTGCCAGCTTTTCGGGACAGGGAACCAAAGGCTACACCTTC
CDR3aa: CASFSGQGTKGYTF
v_gene: TRBV12-3/TRBV12-4
d_gene: TRBD1
j_gene: TRBJ1-2
abundance: many

CDR3nt: TGCGCCAGCAGCCAAGATACAGGACTAACCCTTAGGTATGAGCAGTTCTTC
CDR3aa: CASSQDTGLTLRYEQFF
v_gene: TRBV4-3
d_gene: .
j_gene: TRBJ2-1
abundance: few

CDR3nt: TGCAGTGCTAGGGGACCTAGCGGGAGAGGAGGCACAGATACGCAGTATTTT
CDR3aa: CSARGPSGRGGTDTQYF
v_gene: TRBV20-1
d_gene: TRBD2
j_gene: TRBJ2-3
abundance: few

CDR3nt: TGTGCCATCAGTGAGGGATACGGGGATCAGCCCCAGCATTTT
CDR3aa: CAISEGYGDQPQHF
v_gene: TRBV10-3
d_gene: .
j_gene: TRBJ1-5
abundance: .

CDR3nt: TGTGCCAGCAGTTCGCATTGGAATGAGCAGTTCTTC
CDR3aa: CASSSHWNEQFF
v_gene: TRBV28
d_gene: .
j_gene: TRBJ2-1
abundance: .

CDR3nt: TGCGCCAGCAGCTTGTCTGGGACAGGGGGCTACAATGAGCAGTTCTTC
CDR3aa: CASSLSGTGGYNEQFF
v_gene: TRBV5-1
d_gene: TRBD1
j_gene: TRBJ2-1
abundance: .

CDR3nt: TGTGCCAGCAGCCGGATGGCTAGCGGGAGTCAAGAGACCCAGTACTTC
CDR3aa: CASSRMASGSQETQYF
v_gene: TRBV7-6
d_gene: TRBD2
j_gene: TRBJ2-5
abundance: few

CDR3nt: TGTGCCACCTCGACAGGCATGCAGAAAGAGACCCAGTACTTC
CDR3aa: CATSTGMQKETQYF
v_gene: TRBV6-2/TRBV6-3
d_gene: .
j_gene: TRBJ2-5
abundance: once

CDR3nt: TGTGCCAGCAGTTTGGGCGGGGGAAACCAAGAGACCCAGTACTTC
CDR3aa: CASSLGGGNQETQYF
v_gene: TRBV6-5
d_gene: TRBD2
j_gene: TRBJ2-5
abundance: many

CDR3nt: TGCAGTGCTCTCAGGGGCGATCAGCCCCAGCATTTT
CDR3aa: CSALRGDQPQHF
v_gene: TRBV20-1
d_gene: .
j_gene: TRBJ1-5
abundance: many